This T cell receptor (beta chain) was recorded in a study of cytomegalovirus exposure and HLA in healthy donors. Broader study findings: Donor immune exposure was known only as CMV serostatus. Listed as cytomegalovirus-associated were roughly 180 TCR beta chains. With later analysis, a missense DCLRE1C variant became linked to TCR beta V- and J-gene trimming.

Worth noting for this clone: Antigen: not known.

Those who donated were healthy bone marrow donors. Trimming took 2 bases from V and 6 from J; bases not matched to a gene: 10. This CDR3 comprises 16 residues. The V gene's germline CDR1 is SGHAT and CDR2 FQDESV (reference sequence). PCR primers comprised 60 Vbeta and 13 Jbeta primers. Repertoires were generated with immunoSEQ multiplex PCR, while TCRdb's copy carries only in-frame clones and drops some. The sample records roughly 150,000 clones, roughly 85% being singletons. Sequencing was performed on PBMCs. The genes are TRBV11-1 and TRBJ2-5; 9 bases map to TRBD1. The sequence was collected from a boy aged 2 to 10 in good health and CMV-seronegative. CDR3 residues: CASSLRPGQGIQTQYF. The CDR3 nucleotides read TGTGCCAGCAGCTTACGTCCGGGACAGGGTATCCAGACCCAGTACTTC. The whole variable domain, filled in from reference TRBV11-1 and TRBJ2-5, reads EAEVAQSPRYKITEKSQAVAFWCDPISGHATLYWYRQILGQGPELLVQFQDESVVDDSQLPKDRFSAERLKGVDSTLKIQPAELGDSAMYLCASSLRPGQGIQTQYFGPGTRLLVL.